This T cell receptor beta chain was profiled in a study of blood T cell repertoires in COVID-19. The wider study: COVID-19 samples from acute and convalescent phases originated in the United States, Italy and Spain. T cells, B-cell-depleted T cells, or PBMCs provided the cDNA or gDNA that served as material.

Authors' methods: Estimation of nucleated cell counts relied on the amplification of reference gene primers. The method was immunoSEQ multiplex PCR; TCRdb's version includes in-frame clones alone and lacks a portion of them. V and J calls and clone size are those listed in that table; D and trimming were worked out from the DNA. This repertoire shows tens of thousands of clones, over 70% found once; its top ten account for around 39%. CDR3 length: 16 residues. V gene TRBV21-1 combines with J gene TRBJ1-2; TRBD1 is the table's D call and was not checked against the DNA. TRBV21-1 is a pseudogene locus. Sequencing was performed on peripheral blood. The receptor was isolated from an older man with active or convalescent COVID-19. CDR3 nucleotide sequence: TGTGCCAGCAGCAAAAACCCGCGGAAGGGGGAAGGTGGCTACACCTTC. Its protein is CASSKNPRKGEGGYTF.